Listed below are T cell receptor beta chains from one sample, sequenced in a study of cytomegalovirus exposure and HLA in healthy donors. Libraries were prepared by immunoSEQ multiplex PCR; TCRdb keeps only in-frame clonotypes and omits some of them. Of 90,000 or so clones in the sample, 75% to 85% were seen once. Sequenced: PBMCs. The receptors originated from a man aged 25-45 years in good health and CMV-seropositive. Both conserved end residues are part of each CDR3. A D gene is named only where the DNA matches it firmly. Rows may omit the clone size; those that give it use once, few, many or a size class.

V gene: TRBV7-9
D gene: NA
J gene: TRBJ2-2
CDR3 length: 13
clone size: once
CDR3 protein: CASSLVSTGELFF
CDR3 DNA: TGTGCCAGCAGCTTAGTCTCCACCGGGGAGCTGTTTTTT

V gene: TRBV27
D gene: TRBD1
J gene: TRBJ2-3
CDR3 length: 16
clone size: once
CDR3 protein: CASSHPTGGTTDTQYF
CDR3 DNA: TGTGCCAGCAGTCATCCAACAGGGGGTACCACAGATACGCAGTATTTT

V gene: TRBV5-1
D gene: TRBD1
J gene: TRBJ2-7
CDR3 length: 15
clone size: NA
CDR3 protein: CASSHGTGDSYEQYF
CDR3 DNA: TGCGCCAGCAGCCACGGGACAGGGGACTCCTACGAGCAGTACTTC

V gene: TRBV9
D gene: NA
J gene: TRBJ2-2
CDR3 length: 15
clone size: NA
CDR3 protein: CASSVVGSEPGELFF
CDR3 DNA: TGTGCCAGCAGCGTAGTGGGGAGTGAGCCCGGGGAGCTGTTTTTT

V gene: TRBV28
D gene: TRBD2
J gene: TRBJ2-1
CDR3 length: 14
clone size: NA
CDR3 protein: CASSPRGSYNEQFF
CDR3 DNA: TGTGCCAGCAGTCCGCGCGGGAGCTACAATGAGCAGTTCTTC

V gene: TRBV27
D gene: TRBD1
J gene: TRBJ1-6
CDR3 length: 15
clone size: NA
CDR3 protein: CASSIGTGGNSPLHF
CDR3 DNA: TGTGCCAGCAGTATCGGGACAGGGGGTAATTCACCCCTCCACTTT

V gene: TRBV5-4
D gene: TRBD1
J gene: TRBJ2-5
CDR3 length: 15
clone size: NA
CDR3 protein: CASSLQGAVKETQYF
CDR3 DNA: TGTGCCAGCAGCTTGCAGGGGGCAGTCAAAGAGACCCAGTACTTC

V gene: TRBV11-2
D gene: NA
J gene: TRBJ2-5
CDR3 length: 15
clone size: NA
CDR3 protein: CASTPLAGVAETQYF
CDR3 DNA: TGTGCCAGCACCCCTCTGGCAGGGGTAGCGGAGACCCAGTACTTC

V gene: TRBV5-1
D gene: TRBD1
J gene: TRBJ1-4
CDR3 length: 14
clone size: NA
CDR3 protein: CASSGGQASEKLFF
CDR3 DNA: TGCGCCAGCAGCGGGGGACAGGCCTCCGAAAAACTGTTTTTT

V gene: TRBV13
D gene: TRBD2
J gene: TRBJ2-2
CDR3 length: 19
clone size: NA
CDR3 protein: CASSSPGTSGSRNTGELFF
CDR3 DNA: TGTGCCAGCAGCTCGCCCGGGACTAGCGGGAGCCGGAACACCGGGGAGCTGTTTTTT

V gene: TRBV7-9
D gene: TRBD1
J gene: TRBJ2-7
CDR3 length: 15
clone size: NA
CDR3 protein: CASSPVGQGGYEQYF
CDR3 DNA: TGTGCCAGCAGCCCAGTCGGACAGGGGGGCTACGAGCAGTACTTC

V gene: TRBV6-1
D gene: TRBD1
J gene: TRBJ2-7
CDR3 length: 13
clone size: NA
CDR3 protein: CASSLDRGSEQYF
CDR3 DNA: TGTGCCAGCAGCCTTGACAGGGGCTCCGAGCAGTACTTC

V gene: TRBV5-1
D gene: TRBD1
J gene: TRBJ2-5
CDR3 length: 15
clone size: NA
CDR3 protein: CASSFEGTEQETQYF
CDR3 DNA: TGCGCCAGCAGCTTTGAAGGGACAGAACAAGAGACCCAGTACTTC

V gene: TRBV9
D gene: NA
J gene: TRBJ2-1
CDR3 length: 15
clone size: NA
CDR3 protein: CASSPRQATYNEQFF
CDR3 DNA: TGTGCCAGCAGCCCTCGACAGGCCACCTACAATGAGCAGTTCTTC

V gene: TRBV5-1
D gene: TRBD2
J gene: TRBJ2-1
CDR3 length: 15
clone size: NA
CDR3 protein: CASSLNGRDVREQFF
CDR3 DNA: TGCGCCAGCAGCTTGAACGGGAGGGACGTCCGTGAGCAGTTCTTC

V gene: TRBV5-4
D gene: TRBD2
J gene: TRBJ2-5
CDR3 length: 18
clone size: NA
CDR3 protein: CASRLGLAGPGGQETQYF
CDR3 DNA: TGTGCCAGCAGACTGGGACTAGCGGGTCCCGGCGGGCAAGAGACCCAGTACTTC

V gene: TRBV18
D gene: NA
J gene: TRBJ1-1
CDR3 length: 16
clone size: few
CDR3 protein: CASSTKYGGPNTEAFF
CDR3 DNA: TGTGCCAGCTCGACTAAGTACGGGGGACCGAACACTGAAGCTTTCTTT

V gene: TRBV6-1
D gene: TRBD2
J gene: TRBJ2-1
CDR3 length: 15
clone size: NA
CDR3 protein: CASSTTSGREFEQFF
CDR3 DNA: TGTGCCAGCAGCACCACTAGCGGGAGGGAATTTGAGCAGTTCTTC

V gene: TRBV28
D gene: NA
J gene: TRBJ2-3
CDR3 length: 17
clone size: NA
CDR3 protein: CASSLFALGTHKDTQYF
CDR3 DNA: TGTGCCAGCAGTTTATTTGCGCTAGGCACACACAAGGATACGCAGTATTTT

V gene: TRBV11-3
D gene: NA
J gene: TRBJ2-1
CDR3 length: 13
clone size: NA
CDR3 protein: CASSGRLANEQFF
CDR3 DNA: TGTGCCAGCAGCGGCAGACTCGCCAATGAGCAGTTCTTC

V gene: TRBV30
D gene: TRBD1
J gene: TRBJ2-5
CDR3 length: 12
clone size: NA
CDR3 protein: CAWAGQGLTQYF
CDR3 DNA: TGTGCCTGGGCCGGACAGGGGCTGACCCAGTACTTC

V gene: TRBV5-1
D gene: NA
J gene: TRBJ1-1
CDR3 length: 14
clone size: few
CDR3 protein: CASSFGASNTEAFF
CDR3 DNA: TGCGCCAGCAGCTTTGGGGCTTCGAACACTGAAGCTTTCTTT